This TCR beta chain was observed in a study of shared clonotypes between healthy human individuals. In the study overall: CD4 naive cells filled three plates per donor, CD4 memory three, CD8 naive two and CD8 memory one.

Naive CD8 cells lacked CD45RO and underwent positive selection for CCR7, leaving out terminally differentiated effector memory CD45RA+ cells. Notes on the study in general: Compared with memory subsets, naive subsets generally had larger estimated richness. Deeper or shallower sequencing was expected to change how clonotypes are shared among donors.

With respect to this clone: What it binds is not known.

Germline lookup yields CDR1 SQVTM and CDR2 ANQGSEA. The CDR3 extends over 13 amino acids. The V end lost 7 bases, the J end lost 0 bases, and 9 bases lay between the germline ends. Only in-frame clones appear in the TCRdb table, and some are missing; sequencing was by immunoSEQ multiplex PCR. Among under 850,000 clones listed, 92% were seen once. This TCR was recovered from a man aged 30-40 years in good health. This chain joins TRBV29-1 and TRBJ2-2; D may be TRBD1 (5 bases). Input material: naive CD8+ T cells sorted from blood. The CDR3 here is CSARESNTGELFF. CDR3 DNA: TGCAGCGCCAGGGAATCGAACACCGGGGAGCTGTTTTTT.